Given below is one TCR beta chain in context. Its antigen is unidentified. This sample stems from a study of T cell responses to AZD1222 COVID-19 vaccine. General study results and limits: Spike-specific TCR breadth and depth both grew after two AZD1222 doses.

TCRdb keeps only in-frame clones here, not all; method: immunoSEQ multiplex PCR. Of around 160,000 clones listed, 91% were seen once; the top ten hold about 1.5%. The CDR3 has 16 residues. J was trimmed by 4 bases and V by 3 bases; bases with no gene match: 11. CDR1 and CDR2 (germline): LNHNV, YYDKDF (reference sequence). The sample here was peripheral blood, taken on day 0 of AZD1222 vaccination. V usage is TRBV15 and J usage is TRBJ1-1, with 7 bases that match TRBD1. This TCR came from an adult in good health. As DNA, the CDR3 is TGTGCCACCAGCAGGACCCTAGCCAGGGGGAGCACTGAAGCTTTCTTT. Protein sequence: CATSRTLARGSTEAFF.